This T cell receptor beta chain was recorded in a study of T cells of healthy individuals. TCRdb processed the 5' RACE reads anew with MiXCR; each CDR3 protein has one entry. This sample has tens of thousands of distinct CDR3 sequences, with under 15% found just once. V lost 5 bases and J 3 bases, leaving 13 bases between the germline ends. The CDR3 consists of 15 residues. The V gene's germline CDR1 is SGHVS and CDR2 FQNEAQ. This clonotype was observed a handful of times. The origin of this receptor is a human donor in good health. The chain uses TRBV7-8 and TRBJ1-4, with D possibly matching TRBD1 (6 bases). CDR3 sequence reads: CASSPGGGANEKLFF. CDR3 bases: TGTGCCAGCAGCCCTGGAGGGGGGGCTAATGAAAAACTGTTTTTT.